These 30 T cell receptor beta chains were all obtained from the same sample, sequenced in a study of a mutant IDH1 vaccine in newly diagnosed glioma. Clones were read by immunoSEQ multiplex PCR, and TCRdb kept only the in-frame ones, dropping some. Here the sample spans over 80,000 clones, roughly 90% being singletons. Time point of the sample: baseline, week 1 (first vaccination visit). Treatment given: pre-vaccination baseline after standard-of-care therapy. The sample consisted of PBMCs, taken from a glioma patient treated with radiotherapy, temozolomide or both. The receptors derive from a woman aged 50 to 65 with glioma.

J is TRBJ2-7 and V is TRBV28; 11 bases are shared with TRBD1. The V gene end was trimmed by 3 bases and the J gene end by 0 bases; junction bases not matched to a gene: 4. Germline CDR1 MDHEN, CDR2 SYDVKM. The CDR3 spans 16 residues. DNA for the CDR3: TGTGCCAGCAGTTTGGGACAGGGGGGCCCCTCCTACGAGCAGTACTTC. Protein product: CASSLGQGGPSYEQYF.

V and J are TRBV6-1 and TRBJ2-7, with TRBD2 as a possible D gene (6 bases). The CDR3 loop spans 14 amino acids. With 4 bases removed from V and 5 bases from J, the gap between germline ends came to 15 bases. The germline gives CDR1 MNHNS, CDR2 SASEGT. The CDR3 is CASSVPDGGNEQYF. In DNA, the CDR3 is TGTGCCAGCAGTGTCCCGGACGGGGGAAACGAGCAGTACTTC.

The rearrangement links TRBV5-8 to TRBJ2-1; possible D gene TRBD1, 6 bases. V was cut by 0 bases and J by 8 bases, with 15 bases left in between. Germline CDR1 reads SGHTS; CDR2 reads YDEGEE. The CDR3 is 15 amino acids. The CDR3 loop is CASSLAVGARDEQFF. Here the CDR3 DNA reads TGTGCCAGCAGCTTGGCTGTGGGGGCTCGCGATGAGCAGTTCTTC.

This clone was seen only a few times. The V and J genes are TRBV13 and TRBJ2-3; TRBD2 aligns across 13 bases. CDR1 and CDR2 from the germline V gene are PRHDT and FYEKMQ (reference sequence). The V and J ends lost 6 bases and 6 bases, in that order; junction bases with no gene match: 24. The CDR3 covers 21 residues. CDR3 region: CASRDLGSDRGLAGAWDTQYF. Written as DNA, the CDR3 is TGTGCCAGCAGGGACCTCGGGAGCGATCGAGGACTAGCGGGGGCCTGGGATACGCAGTATTTT. The full variable domain, in which reference TRBV13 and TRBJ2-3 provide the parts outside the CDR3, is AAGVIQSPRHLIKEKRETATLKCYPIPRHDTVYWYQQGPGQDPQFLISFYEKMQSDKGSIPDRFSAQQFSDYHSELNMSSLELGDSALYFCASRDLGSDRGLAGAWDTQYFGPGTRLTVL.

The chain employs TRBV7-8 and TRBJ2-5; D is perhaps TRBD1 or TRBD2 (6 bases each). The V end lost 3 bases, the J end lost 4 bases, and 9 bases lay between the germline ends. Germline assignment: CDR1 SGHVS and CDR2 FQNEAQ. The CDR3 consists of 13 residues. The CDR3 protein is CASSFPGAETQYF. CDR3 coding DNA: TGTGCCAGCAGCTTCCCGGGGGCAGAGACCCAGTACTTC.

The chain recombines TRBV6-6 with TRBJ1-5; D not certain. Deletions cut 0 bases from V and 4 bases from J, with 7 bases between. The V gene's germline CDR1 is MNHNY and CDR2 SVGAGI (reference sequence). CDR3 length equals 14 residues. DNA of the CDR3: TGTGCCAGCAGTTACTCGGTAGCGAATCAGCCCCAGCATTTT. It is translated as CASSYSVANQPQHF.

The chain carries TRBV7-6 and TRBJ2-1; D could derive from TRBD1 or TRBD2 (5 bases each). CDR3 length: 13 residues. Looked up from germline, CDR1 is SGHVS and CDR2 is FNYEAQ. The V end was cut by 8 bases, the J end by 5 bases, with 13 bases between. Here the CDR3 DNA reads TGTGCCAGCGGTCTTCGGGGACACAATGAGCAGTTCTTC. Translated, it gives CASGLRGHNEQFF.

This chain uses TRBV19 with TRBJ1-4; unclear D gene. This CDR3 contains 13 residues. V lost 3 bases, J lost 8 bases, and 10 bases lay in between. The V gene's germline CDR1 is LNHDA and CDR2 SQIVND (reference sequence). CDR3 residues: CASSISGREKLFF. The CDR3 coding sequence is TGTGCCAGTAGTATTTCCGGGAGAGAAAAACTGTTTTTT.

This rearrangement joins TRBV7-8 to TRBJ1-4, with D uncertain. This CDR3 region has 15 residues. From germline, CDR1 is SGHVS and CDR2 FQNEAQ. V was trimmed by 5 bases and J by 5 bases, leaving 15 bases between them. The CDR3 reads CASSPRGQANEKLFF. CDR3 nucleotide sequence: TGTGCCAGCAGCCCCCGGGGTCAGGCGAATGAAAAACTGTTTTTT. Drawing the rest from reference TRBV7-8 and TRBJ1-4, the complete variable domain is GAGVSQSPRYKVAKRGQDVALRCDPISGHVSLFWYQQALGQGPEFLTYFQNEAQLDKSGLPSDRFFAERPEGSVSTLKIQRTQQEDSAVYLCASSPRGQANEKLFFGSGTQLSVL.

The chain is built from TRBV28 and TRBJ2-7; either TRBD1 or TRBD2 may supply D (5 bases each). The germline gives CDR1 MDHEN, CDR2 SYDVKM. The CDR3 has 13 amino acids. Trimming took 8 bases from V and 2 from J, leaving 13 bases between them. The CDR3 bases are TGTGCCAGCCGGGGCGACGGGCCCTACGAGCAGTACTTC. This gives the protein CASRGDGPYEQYF.

CDR3 sequence: CASSFSPSLNYGYTF. CDR3 nucleotides: TGTGCCAGTAGCTTTTCTCCCTCTCTGAACTATGGCTACACCTTC. The chain joins TRBV19 to TRBJ1-2; D is unresolved. The CDR3 contains 15 residues. In germline, CDR1 is LNHDA, CDR2 SQIVND (reference sequence). The V gene lost 6 bases and the J gene lost 2 bases, with 16 bases spanning the gap.

The genes are TRBV2 and TRBJ2-3, with D perhaps TRBD2 (5 bases). Germline CDR1 is SNHLY and CDR2 is FYNNEI. Trimming pared 6 bases from V and 5 bases from J, leaving 15 bases between. The CDR3 runs to 14 residues. DNA for the CDR3: TGTGCCAGCAGATCTGGGGAGAATAGAGATACGCAGTATTTT. Its protein product is CASRSGENRDTQYF. Variable domain in full (rest from reference TRBV2 and TRBJ2-3): EPEVTQTPSHQVTQMGQEVILRCVPISNHLYFYWYRQILGQKVEFLVSFYNNEISEKSEIFDDQFSVERPDGSNFTLKIRSTKLEDSAMYFCASRSGENRDTQYFGPGTRLTVL.

The chain couples TRBV19 to TRBJ2-3; TRBD2 agrees at 11 bases. The CDR3 contains 18 residues. V was clipped by 7 bases and J by 0 bases; unmatched bases: 12. CDR1 and CDR2 (germline): LNHDA, SQIVND (reference sequence). The CDR3 sequence is CASTPLAGGPSSTDTQYF. CDR3 in DNA: TGTGCCAGTACCCCCCTAGCGGGAGGCCCTTCTAGCACAGATACGCAGTATTTT. Full variable domain (outside the CDR3, taken from reference TRBV19 and TRBJ2-3): DGGITQSPKYLFRKEGQNVTLSCEQNLNHDAMYWYRQDPGQGLRLIYYSQIVNDFQKGDIAEGYSVSREKKESFPLTVTSAQKNPTAFYLCASTPLAGGPSSTDTQYFGPGTRLTVL.

The V gene is TRBV6-6, the J gene TRBJ1-2; 9 positions agree with TRBD1. The V gene's germline CDR1 is MNHNY and CDR2 SVGAGI (reference sequence). V was clipped by 3 bases and J by 8 bases; unmatched bases: 7. The CDR3 length is 14 residues. This CDR3 is CASSYHGTGIGYTF. For the CDR3, the DNA is TGTGCCAGCAGTTATCACGGGACAGGGATCGGCTACACCTTC.

The chain joins TRBV5-6 to TRBJ1-5; possible D gene TRBD1, 5 bases. Trimming pared 4 bases from V and 5 bases from J, leaving 16 bases between. Germline V gene data show CDR1 as SGHDT and CDR2 as YYEEEE. The CDR3 spans 15 residues. The CDR3 nucleotides are TGTGCCAGCAGCCCCGGGGCCGCGGGCTATCAGCCCCAGCATTTT. Its protein is CASSPGAAGYQPQHF.

This chain uses TRBV18 with TRBJ2-3, with D perhaps assigned TRBD1 or TRBD2 (5 bases each). CDR1 and CDR2 from the germline V gene are KGHSH and LQKENI. Trimming took 2 bases from V and 5 from J, leaving 14 bases between them. There are 15 residues in the CDR3. The CDR3 sequence is CASSPSGVRGDTQYF. The DNA for the CDR3 is TGTGCCAGCTCACCAAGCGGAGTGAGGGGAGATACGCAGTATTTT.

J is TRBJ2-5 and V is TRBV10-3, with 9 bases that match TRBD2. The CDR3 has 12 amino acids. CDR1 and CDR2 from the germline V gene are ENHRY and SYGVKD. V dropped 11 bases and J dropped 5; count of bases not matched to a gene: 6. The CDR3 DNA sequence: TGTGCCGCTAGCGGGAATAGGGAGACCCAGTACTTC. Translated: CAASGNRETQYF.

The chain links TRBV9 to TRBJ2-2; 7 bases map to TRBD2. CDR1 and CDR2 (germline): SGDLS, YYNGEE. The CDR3 totals 15 residues. With V trimmed by 10 bases and J by 4 bases, 13 bases remained unmatched. CDR3: CASEGGYRGTGELFF. The CDR3 DNA follows: TGTGCCTCTGAGGGAGGGTACCGAGGCACCGGGGAGCTGTTTTTT. The full variable domain, its missing parts supplied by reference TRBV9 and TRBJ2-2, is DSGVTQTPKHLITATGQRVTLRCSPRSGDLSVYWYQQSLDQGLQFLIQYYNGEERAKGNILERFSAQQFPDLHSELNLSSLELGDSALYFCASEGGYRGTGELFFGEGSRLTVL.

The chain has TRBV7-2 and TRBJ1-2; TRBD1 matches at 7 bases. The V and J ends lost 1 base and 4 bases, in that order; junction bases with no gene match: 6. The CDR3 covers 15 residues. CDR1 and CDR2 (germline): SGHTA, FQGNSA. As DNA, the CDR3 is TGTGCCAGCAGCTTAGGGTTCGCAGGGGGCTATGGCTACACCTTC. The encoded protein is CASSLGFAGGYGYTF. Filled out from reference TRBV7-2 and TRBJ1-2, the complete variable domain reads GAGVSQSPSNKVTEKGKDVELRCDPISGHTALYWYRQSLGQGLEFLIYFQGNSAPDKSGLPSDRFSAERTGGSVSTLTIQRTQQEDSAVYLCASSLGFAGGYGYTFGSGTRLTVV.

This clone was detected only once. This rearrangement joins TRBV11-2 to TRBJ2-7; no clear D gene. Between the trimmed V and J ends, which lost 5 bases and 0 bases, there was a span of 20 bases. The CDR3 runs to 17 residues. CDR1 and CDR2 (germline): SGHAT, FQNNGV. The DNA for the CDR3 is TGTGCCAGCAGCCTGACACTGCAGGTCCCGTCCTCCTACGAGCAGTACTTC. Its translation is CASSLTLQVPSSYEQYF.

The chain joins TRBV7-3 to TRBJ1-2; D is perhaps TRBD1 (5 bases). The CDR3 runs to 15 residues. Trimming took 4 bases from V and 0 from J, leaving 12 bases between them. Looked up from germline, CDR1 is SGHTA and CDR2 is FQGTGA. This CDR3 reads CASSSEGLTNYGYTF. The CDR3 nucleotides are TGTGCCAGCAGCTCGGAGGGGCTCACTAACTATGGCTACACCTTC. The full variable domain, with the rest looked up from reference TRBV7-3 and TRBJ1-2, is GAGVSQTPSNKVTEKGKYVELRCDPISGHTALYWYRQSLGQGPEFLIYFQGTGAADDSGLPNDRFFAVRPEGSVSTLKIQRTERGDSAVYLCASSSEGLTNYGYTFGSGTRLTVV.

This sequence joins TRBV5-1 and TRBJ1-6; D gene unclear. CDR1 and CDR2 from the germline V gene are SGHRS and YFSETQ. This CDR3 comprises 14 residues. The V and J ends lost 0 bases and 6 bases respectively, with 7 bases between them. Here the CDR3 reads CASSLAQSNSPLHF. The CDR3 region has the DNA TGCGCCAGCAGCTTGGCCCAGTCTAATTCACCCCTCCACTTT.

The rearrangement links TRBV28 to TRBJ2-7; the D gene is possibly TRBD1 (6 bases). The CDR3 length is 13 residues. The V end lost 6 bases, the J end lost 4 bases, and 13 bases lay between the germline ends. Per germline, CDR1 MDHEN and CDR2 SYDVKM. CDR3 protein: CASRSGHLYEQYF. In nucleotides, the CDR3 is TGTGCCAGCAGATCGGGACACCTTTACGAGCAGTACTTC.

The chain recombines TRBV5-1 with TRBJ1-1; unclear D gene. CDR1 SGHRS and CDR2 YFSETQ come from the germline V gene. V shed 5 bases and J shed 1 base, with 15 bases lying between them. CDR3 length: 15 residues. CDR3 sequence (DNA): TGCGCCAGCAGTTCCACGGGGAGACAGAACACTGAAGCTTTCTTT. Encoded protein: CASSSTGRQNTEAFF.

V is TRBV25-1 and J is TRBJ2-2; D is unresolved. The CDR3 spans 16 residues. The V gene's germline CDR1 is MGHDK and CDR2 SYGVNS. V lost 6 bases and J 1 base, leaving 15 bases between the germline ends. CDR3 in DNA: TGTGCCAGCAGAAACGGAGTACAGATGAACACCGGGGAGCTGTTTTTT. The encoded protein is CASRNGVQMNTGELFF.

The chain couples TRBV23-1 to TRBJ1-5, with a weak D call TRBD1 (6 bases). TRBV23-1 is given ORF status, its function remaining uncertain. This CDR3 has 13 amino acids. V dropped 10 bases and J dropped 1 base, with 11 bases sitting between them. CDR3 protein: CATHRESNQPQHF. The CDR3 coding sequence is TGCGCCACTCACAGGGAGAGCAATCAGCCCCAGCATTTT.

The V and J genes are TRBV6-5 and TRBJ2-7; 10 bases are shared with TRBD1. The CDR3 is 14 residues long. V gave up 8 bases and J gave up 4 bases; unmatched junction bases: 8. Germline assignment: CDR1 MNHEY and CDR2 SVGAGI. CDR3 DNA sequence: TGTGCCAGCTCTCCCGGGACAGGGGAATACGAGCAGTACTTC. It yields the protein CASSPGTGEYEQYF.

This sequence joins TRBV9 and TRBJ2-1; 7 bases are a match to TRBD2. CDR1 is SGDLS and CDR2 is YYNGEE in the germline V gene. The CDR3 is 15 amino acids. Trimming took 0 bases from V and 3 from J; bases not matched to a gene: 3. Here the CDR3 reads CASSVEVAGYNEQFF. The CDR3 bases are TGTGCCAGCAGCGTAGAGGTAGCGGGCTACAATGAGCAGTTCTTC.

Here the CDR3 reads CASSSQGQGYSPLHF. In DNA form, the CDR3 reads TGTGCCAGCAGCTCCCAGGGACAGGGGTATTCACCCCTCCACTTT. The V gene is TRBV28, the J gene TRBJ1-6; 10 bases match TRBD1. The junction had 7 bases not matched to a gene; V was cut back by 6 bases and J by 8 bases. CDR3 length equals 15 residues. CDR1 and CDR2 from the germline V gene are MDHEN and SYDVKM.

The table lists this clone with a count of one. The rearrangement uses TRBV28 and TRBJ2-5; 9 bases are a match to TRBD1. The J call may be wrong; the DNA end is better matched by TRBJ2-7. Germline lookup yields CDR1 MDHEN and CDR2 SYDVKM. The CDR3 spans 13 residues. The CDR3 sequence: CASSPGQGYEQYF. The CDR3, as DNA: TGTGCCAGCAGTCCGGGACAGGGCTACGAGCAGTACTTC.